Presented here are 32 T cell receptor beta chains from one specimen sequenced in a study of blood T cell repertoires in COVID-19. The repertoire was sequenced with immunoSEQ multiplex PCR; TCRdb's copy has only in-frame clones and lacks some. The data hold about 54,000 clones, with over 90% observed a single time. The sample was peripheral blood. These receptor sequences come from a man aged 45-65 years with acute or convalescent COVID-19.

V usage is TRBV2 and J usage is TRBJ2-3; the D gene is possibly TRBD2 (6 bases). Germline CDR1 reads SNHLY; CDR2 reads FYNNEI. V lost 6 bases to trimming and J lost 4 bases, with 17 bases between them. The CDR3 has 15 amino acids. The CDR3 spells CASSIGGKKADTQYF. CDR3 sequence (DNA): TGTGCCAGCAGCATCGGCGGGAAAAAGGCAGATACGCAGTATTTT.

This chain joins TRBV7-9 and TRBJ2-1; 9 bases map to TRBD2. The CDR3 is 16 residues long. Germline V CDR1 and CDR2: SEHNR, FQNEAQ (reference sequence). After removal of 8 bases from V and 4 bases from J, the junction contained 12 bases not matched to a gene. In DNA, the CDR3 is TGTGCCAGCGCCTTCCAGCGGGAGGAGAGATACAATGAGCAGTTCTTC. This encodes CASAFQREERYNEQFF.

The chain uses TRBV6-5 and TRBJ2-1; D remains unclear. This CDR3 is built from 15 residues. The germline V gene has CDR1 MNHEY and CDR2 SVGAGI. V lost 2 bases to trimming and J lost 0 bases, with 8 bases between them. Here the CDR3 DNA reads TGTGCCAGCAGTTACGCGGCGGACTCCTACAATGAGCAGTTCTTC. Encoded protein: CASSYAADSYNEQFF.

The chain uses TRBV7-9 and TRBJ2-3, with 7 bases lining up with TRBD2. Germline CDR1 reads SEHNR; CDR2 reads FQNEAQ (reference sequence). The CDR3 is made up of 15 amino acids. V was pared by 2 bases and J by 4 bases, with 6 bases of the junction left unmatched. CDR3 DNA sequence: TGTGCCAGCAGCTTATTGAGTACTAGCGCAGATACGCAGTATTTT. As protein: CASSLLSTSADTQYF.

This clone has only one observation. The genes are TRBV5-6 and TRBJ1-2; D gene ambiguous. Germline V gene data show CDR1 as SGHDT and CDR2 as YYEEEE. V was pared by 2 bases and J by 2 bases, with 10 bases between. The CDR3 is 14 amino acids. CDR3 in DNA: TGTGCCAGCAGCTTACGAGGGCCCAACTATGGCTACACCTTC. Its protein product is CASSLRGPNYGYTF.

The chain couples TRBV20-1 to TRBJ2-7; TRBD2 agrees at 7 bases. The germline CDR1 and CDR2 sequences are DFQATT and SNEGSKA (reference sequence). V gave up 3 bases and J gave up 7 bases; unmatched junction bases: 9. The CDR3 spans 13 residues. In DNA, the CDR3 is TGCAGTGCTAGTAGGAGCGGGAATGGGGAGCAGTACTTC. Encoded protein: CSASRSGNGEQYF.

The chain employs TRBV5-1 and TRBJ2-3, with 8 bases matching TRBD1. Germline V gene sequence: CDR1 SGHRS, CDR2 YFSETQ. V lost 4 bases and J lost 1; bases outside the gene matches: 5. This CDR3 spans 15 amino acids. The CDR3 reads CASSPPGQGTDTQYF. CDR3 bases: TGCGCCAGCAGCCCCCCGGGACAGGGCACAGATACGCAGTATTTT. The full variable domain, rest sourced from reference TRBV5-1 and TRBJ2-3, is KAGVTQTPRYLIKTRGQQVTLSCSPISGHRSVSWYQQTPGQGLQFLFEYFSETQRNKGNFPGRFSGRQFSNSRSEMNVSTLELGDSALYLCASSPPGQGTDTQYFGPGTRLTVL.

This chain connects TRBV27 to TRBJ1-1; D unresolved. Germline CDR1 is MNHEY and CDR2 is SMNVEV (reference sequence). V lost 0 bases and J lost 0, with 8 bases in between. The CDR3 runs to 15 residues. CDR3 sequence reads: CASSLSRGLNTEAFF. The CDR3 DNA is TGTGCCAGCAGTTTATCGAGAGGGTTGAACACTGAAGCTTTCTTT.

V is TRBV11-2 and J is TRBJ2-1, with 9 positions matching TRBD1. Germline V gene lookup returns CDR1 SGHAT and CDR2 FQNNGV. Trimming at V came to 1 base and at J to 4 bases, leaving 2 bases not matched to a gene. This CDR3 is 15 amino acids long. The CDR3 DNA is TGTGCCAGCAGCTTAGGTGGGACAGGGTACAATGAGCAGTTCTTC. Protein product: CASSLGGTGYNEQFF. Together with reference TRBV11-2 and TRBJ2-1, the CDR3 gives the full variable domain: EAGVAQSPRYKIIEKRQSVAFWCNPISGHATLYWYQQILGQGPKLLIQFQNNGVVDDSQLPKDRFSAERLKGVDSTLKIQPAKLEDSAVYLCASSLGGTGYNEQFFGPGTRLTVL.

The genes are TRBV5-1 and TRBJ2-1; 11 positions match TRBD2. Trimming removed 1 base from V and 4 bases from J; junction bases left unmatched: 1. The length of the CDR3 is 15 residues. Looked up from germline, CDR1 is SGHRS and CDR2 is YFSETQ. The CDR3 DNA follows: TGCGCCAGCAGCTTGAGACTAGCGGGATACAATGAGCAGTTCTTC. Residues: CASSLRLAGYNEQFF.

This clone showed up just once. V gene TRBV30 combines with J gene TRBJ1-6, with TRBD1 as a possible D gene (6 bases). The germline V and J ends were trimmed by 0 bases and 6 bases, with 12 bases remaining between them. CDR3 length: 15 residues. Germline CDR1 GTSNPN, CDR2 SVGIG (reference sequence). The CDR3: CAWSVTGWSNSPLHF. The CDR3, as DNA: TGTGCCTGGAGTGTAACAGGGTGGAGTAATTCACCCCTCCACTTT.

This clone was observed once. DNA for the CDR3: TGTGCTAGTGGTTTGCCCCAACCGGGACAGGGGGAGGAGACCCAGTACTTC. Residues: CASGLPQPGQGEETQYF. This sequence joins TRBV12-5 and TRBJ2-5, with TRBD1 matching 11 bases. Germline V lookup: CDR1 LGHNT, CDR2 FRNRAP. Trimming took 2 bases from V and 5 from J; bases not matched to a gene: 10. The CDR3 totals 17 residues.

On this clone itself: Other DNA variants within this sample encode the same CDR3. The genes are TRBV19 and TRBJ2-7, with 8 bases matching TRBD1. Losses at the gene ends were 3 bases for V and 2 bases for J; bases not matched to a gene: 6. The germline gives CDR1 LNHDA, CDR2 SQIVND (reference sequence). The CDR3 is made up of 15 amino acids. The CDR3 nucleotides read TGTGCCAGTAGTATCGGGACAGGAGGGACCTACGAGCAGTACTTC. Its protein product is CASSIGTGGTYEQYF.

This chain links TRBV9 with TRBJ2-1; D is undetermined. Trimming took 6 bases from V and 6 from J, leaving 13 bases between them. This CDR3 has 13 residues. Germline V lookup: CDR1 SGDLS, CDR2 YYNGEE. The CDR3 coding sequence is TGTGCCAGCACCCTGCCAGGTCTCAATGAGCAGTTCTTC. It specifies CASTLPGLNEQFF.

The CDR3 here is CASSEIAGPFQTQYF. The CDR3 nucleotides are TGTGCCAGCAGTGAAATAGCGGGGCCTTTTCAGACCCAGTACTTC. The chain links TRBV2 to TRBJ2-5, with 8 bases that match TRBD2. V lost 2 bases, J lost 6 bases, and 8 bases stayed unmatched. The CDR3 extends over 15 amino acids. Looked up from germline, CDR1 is SNHLY and CDR2 is FYNNEI.

This clone occurred once. The CDR3 DNA reads TGTGCCACCGGGGGACAGTACGAGCAGTACTTC. Amino acid sequence: CATGGQYEQYF. The V and J genes are TRBV27 and TRBJ2-7, with D perhaps matching TRBD1 (7 bases). V lost 10 bases, J lost 4 bases, and 11 bases lay in between. Germline loops: CDR1 MNHEY, CDR2 SMNVEV (reference sequence). The CDR3 consists of 11 residues.

V and J are TRBV19 and TRBJ2-1; D perhaps matches TRBD1 (5 bases). The length of the CDR3 is 15 residues. V lost 4 bases and J lost 0, with 10 bases in between. Germline-derived CDR1 and CDR2 are LNHDA and SQIVND (reference sequence). This CDR3 reads CASSRDRLSYNEQFF. DNA for the CDR3: TGTGCCAGTAGTAGAGACAGACTCTCCTACAATGAGCAGTTCTTC.

The CDR3 region has the DNA TGTGCCAGCAGACGACCCGGACAGGGGTATGGCTACACCTTC. Translating gives CASRRPGQGYGYTF. The chain joins TRBV14 to TRBJ1-2, with 9 nucleotides matching TRBD1. CDR3 size: 14 residues. V lost 6 bases and J lost 5; bases outside the gene matches: 7. Looked up from germline, CDR1 is SGHDN and CDR2 is FVKESK.

The chain carries TRBV24-1 and TRBJ2-7, with TRBD2 as a possible D gene (5 bases). This CDR3 spans 14 amino acids. Germline V gives CDR1 KGHDR, CDR2 SFDVKD. The V and J ends lost 7 bases and 6 bases respectively, with 18 bases between them. DNA for the CDR3: TGTGCCACCAGGACGGGATCCCCGAGCGGCGAGCAGTACTTC. Its protein is CATRTGSPSGEQYF.

The genes are TRBV7-8 and TRBJ1-5, with 12 nucleotides matching TRBD1. Germline loops: CDR1 SGHVS, CDR2 FQNEAQ. CDR3 size: 15 residues. The V and J ends lost 4 bases and 5 bases, in that order; junction bases with no gene match: 3. CDR3 nucleotides: TGTGCCAGCAGCTCCCGGGACAGGGGGCATCAGCCCCAGCATTTT. Translating it yields CASSSRDRGHQPQHF. Looking up the rest from reference TRBV7-8 and TRBJ1-5 gives the full variable domain: GAGVSQSPRYKVAKRGQDVALRCDPISGHVSLFWYQQALGQGPEFLTYFQNEAQLDKSGLPSDRFFAERPEGSVSTLKIQRTQQEDSAVYLCASSSRDRGHQPQHFGDGTRLSIL.

The chain has TRBV3-1 (or the pseudogene TRBV3-2) and TRBJ2-5; D might be TRBD1 (5 bases). Germline V lookup: CDR1 LGHDT, CDR2 YNNKEL (reference sequence). The CDR3 is made up of 14 amino acids. V lost 7 bases, J lost 1 base, and 13 bases lay in between. CDR3 coding DNA: TGTGCCAGCACCCCAAGGGGCACCCAAGAGACCCAGTACTTC. Translating gives CASTPRGTQETQYF.

This clone showed up just once. The chain is built from TRBV23-1 and TRBJ2-4; D remains ambiguous. TRBV23-1 is treated as an ORF (open reading frame) with a function not yet certain. This CDR3 is 17 amino acids long. V was pared by 2 bases and J by 2 bases, with 16 bases between. This CDR3 reads CASSQLQHRFTKNIQYF. The CDR3 region has the DNA TGCGCCAGCAGTCAACTCCAACACAGATTTACCAAAAACATTCAGTACTTC.

V usage is TRBV7-6 and J usage is TRBJ1-1, with D possibly being TRBD1 (6 bases). The V end was cut by 4 bases, the J end by 1 base, with 7 bases between. The germline gives CDR1 SGHVS, CDR2 FNYEAQ. The CDR3 totals 13 residues. CDR3 nucleotide sequence: TGTGCCAGCAGCTCGGGACAGAACACTGAAGCTTTCTTT. It yields the protein CASSSGQNTEAFF.

This clone was seen a handful of times. This specimen includes other DNA sequences encoding the same CDR3. The V and J genes are TRBV27 and TRBJ1-5; no definite D call. CDR3 length: 13 amino acids. The V end lost 0 bases, the J end lost 7 bases, and 7 bases lay between the germline ends. Germline lookup yields CDR1 MNHEY and CDR2 SMNVEV (reference sequence). The CDR3 spells CASSLSGRQPQHF. The CDR3 nucleotides read TGTGCCAGCAGTTTATCAGGGAGGCAGCCCCAGCATTTT.

This clone was observed a few times. The chain is built from TRBV7-2 and TRBJ1-2, with a tentative D call TRBD1 (6 bases). V dropped 5 bases and J dropped 4 bases, with 20 bases sitting between them. CDR1 SGHTA and CDR2 FQGNSA come from the germline V gene. The CDR3 loop spans 16 amino acids. The CDR3 sequence: CASSPRGEGVGYGYTF. The CDR3 DNA is TGTGCCAGCAGCCCCCGGGGTGAGGGGGTGGGCTATGGCTACACCTTC.

This clone has more than one count but fewer than ten. This chain links TRBV3-1 (or the pseudogene TRBV3-2) with TRBJ2-1; 11 nucleotides match TRBD2. Germline V gene lookup returns CDR1 LGHDT and CDR2 YNNKEL (reference sequence). The CDR3 totals 18 residues. The J segment lost 4 bases and the V segment lost 0 bases, leaving 8 bases of the junction unmatched. CDR3 sequence: CASSQDRLAGRIYNEQFF. The CDR3 DNA follows: TGTGCCAGCAGCCAAGATAGACTAGCGGGACGAATTTACAATGAGCAGTTCTTC.

The chain employs TRBV5-1 and TRBJ2-2; 9 bases match TRBD2. This CDR3 is built from 16 residues. J gave up 5 bases and V 4 bases, and 9 bases lay outside the gene matches. Germline loops: CDR1 SGHRS, CDR2 YFSETQ. The CDR3 sequence: CASSLTSGGMTGELFF. Here the CDR3 DNA reads TGCGCCAGCAGCCTGACTAGCGGAGGGATGACCGGGGAGCTGTTTTTT.

V gene TRBV27 combines with J gene TRBJ1-1; TRBD1 matches 9 bases. Germline V gene sequence: CDR1 MNHEY, CDR2 SMNVEV (reference sequence). This CDR3 comprises 14 residues. V was clipped by 5 bases and J by 0 bases; unmatched bases: 1. CDR3 sequence reads: CASSRDRVNTEAFF. The CDR3 nucleotides read TGTGCCAGCAGTCGGGACAGGGTGAACACTGAAGCTTTCTTT.

The chain carries TRBV7-2 and TRBJ1-1; D ambiguous. V was clipped by 2 bases and J by 4 bases, with 14 bases between them. Germline CDR1 is SGHTA and CDR2 is FQGNSA. This CDR3 comprises 15 residues. The chain's CDR3 is CASSLSVSGSTEAFF. In DNA, the CDR3 is TGTGCCAGCAGCTTAAGTGTCAGCGGGAGCACTGAAGCTTTCTTT.

The chain combines TRBV5-1 with TRBJ2-5, with D possibly matching TRBD1 (5 bases). Trimming stripped 2 bases from V and 1 base from J, with 9 bases between. CDR1 is SGHRS, CDR2 YFSETQ, per germline. This CDR3 has 14 residues. CDR3: CASSFGQGQETQYF. The CDR3 region has the DNA TGCGCCAGCAGCTTTGGGCAGGGCCAAGAGACCCAGTACTTC. Supplemented by reference TRBV5-1 and TRBJ2-5, the full variable domain reads KAGVTQTPRYLIKTRGQQVTLSCSPISGHRSVSWYQQTPGQGLQFLFEYFSETQRNKGNFPGRFSGRQFSNSRSEMNVSTLELGDSALYLCASSFGQGQETQYFGPGTRLLVL.

The genes are TRBV24-1 and TRBJ2-2; 9 positions match TRBD2. J gave up 1 base and V 2 bases, and 4 bases lay outside the gene matches. The CDR3 covers 17 residues. Germline V gene lookup returns CDR1 KGHDR and CDR2 SFDVKD. The CDR3 DNA reads as TGTGCCACCAGTGATTCTTTGACTAGCGGGAACACCGGGGAGCTGTTTTTT. This codes for CATSDSLTSGNTGELFF.

This rearrangement joins TRBV23-1 to TRBJ1-6, with a possible D match to TRBD1 (6 bases). TRBV23-1 is reported as an ORF; its role is uncertain. The V end lost 3 bases, the J end lost 0 bases, and 15 bases lay between the germline ends. The CDR3 has 18 amino acids. CDR3 coding DNA: TGCGCCAGCAGTCAGGTCGGGACACGCCGCTCCTATAATTCACCCCTCCACTTT. Translated: CASSQVGTRRSYNSPLHF.